This TCR beta chain was obtained from a study of early T cells in non-severe SARS-CoV-2 infection. Study information: Investigators sequenced bulk RNA drawn from unsorted whole blood, and chains remained unpaired.

The V end lost 4 bases, the J end lost 6 bases, and 12 bases lay between the germline ends. The CDR3 is 13 amino acids. CDR1 and CDR2 (germline): SGHDT, YYEEEE. This clonotype was counted at least ten times. Individual cDNA molecules carried attached unique molecular identifiers. TCRdb ran MiXCR on the 5' RACE reads and lists one entry per CDR3 protein. The table includes around 47,000 distinct CDR3 sequences, about 11% detected once. The V call is TRBV5-6, the J call TRBJ2-3, with D unclear. This TCR derives from an adult who was a healthcare worker with PCR-confirmed SARS-CoV-2 infection or an uninfected control (not recorded which). Specimen: whole blood. The CDR3 DNA reads as TGTGCCAGCAGCCTTACAAACCAGGATACGCAGTATTTT. As protein: CASSLTNQDTQYF.